A selection of T cell receptor beta chains follows, all from one sample in a study of CD8 T cells in ankylosing spondylitis. TCRdb fed the 5' RACE reads into MiXCR, producing one record per CDR3 protein. Of around 150,000 distinct CDR3 sequences listed, around 18% were seen once; the top ten hold about 8%. The sample consisted of blood, either unsorted or a sorted T cell fraction (not recorded which). The receptors come from a male donor with ankylosing spondylitis or in good health (not recorded which). Each CDR3 is given with its conserved first and last residue. The order of the fields is clone size, J gene, V gene, D gene, CDR3 protein, CDR3 DNA. The D gene is left open where the match is weak. Some rows have no size entry. The others give once, few or many, or a class for an expanded clone.

many TRBJ2-1 TRBV6-5 . CASSYSNLERQFF TGTGCCAGCAGTTACTCGAACCTCGAGCGGCAGTTCTTC
many TRBJ2-2 TRBV5-1 . CASSSTTGELFF TGCGCCAGCAGCTCCACCACCGGGGAGCTGTTTTTT
many TRBJ2-7 TRBV5-1 . CASRFSTYEQYF TGCGCCAGCAGATTCAGCACCTACGAGCAGTACTTC
many TRBJ2-1 TRBV5-1 . CASSTDFNEQFF TGCGCCAGCAGCACTGACTTCAATGAGCAGTTCTTC
. TRBJ1-1 TRBV28 . CASSLGGRTEAFF TGTGCCAGCAGTCTGGGGGGACGGACTGAAGCTTTCTTT
few TRBJ1-1 TRBV20-1 . CSARDGGAMNTEAFF TGCAGTGCTAGAGATGGAGGGGCAATGAACACTGAAGCTTTCTTT
many TRBJ2-5 TRBV29-1 TRBD2 CSVGPGTSAETQYF TGCAGCGTTGGCCCCGGGACTAGCGCAGAGACCCAGTACTTC
many TRBJ1-1 TRBV20-1 . CSAKGGTPEAFF TGCAGTGCCAAGGGGGGGACCCCTGAAGCTTTCTTT
. TRBJ2-1 TRBV7-9 TRBD2 CASSPRLAGEGEQFF TGTGCCAGCAGCCCCCGACTAGCGGGAGAGGGTGAGCAGTTCTTC
many TRBJ2-1 TRBV20-1 . CSASRRNEQFF TGCAGTGCCTCTCGGAGGAATGAGCAGTTCTTC
many TRBJ2-7 TRBV3-1 TRBD2 CASSQETSGRADYEQYF TGTGCCAGCAGCCAAGAGACTAGCGGGAGGGCCGACTACGAGCAGTACTTC
. TRBJ1-1 TRBV6-1 . CASKGVRVNLPEAFF TGTGCCAGCAAGGGTGTCCGAGTTAATCTGCCTGAAGCTTTCTTT
few TRBJ2-1 TRBV29-1 TRBD2 CSALRTSEQFF TGCAGCGCCCTCCGGACTAGTGAGCAGTTCTTC
few TRBJ2-3 TRBV4-2 . CASSQGDEATDTQYF TGTGCCAGCAGCCAAGGGGACGAAGCCACAGATACGCAGTATTTT
few TRBJ2-1 TRBV4-2 TRBD1 CASSQAQGTVYNEQFF TGTGCCAGCAGCCAAGCCCAGGGGACAGTCTACAATGAGCAGTTCTTC
. TRBJ2-1 TRBV6-5 TRBD2 CASSWTPGTSTDEQFF TGTGCCAGCAGTTGGACCCCCGGGACTAGCACCGATGAGCAGTTCTTC
many TRBJ2-7 TRBV20-1 TRBD2 CSASSGTSGSYEQYF TGCAGTGCTAGCTCCGGGACTAGCGGTTCCTACGAGCAGTACTTC
many TRBJ2-7 TRBV15 . CATSETGVLSEQYF TGTGCCACCAGCGAAACGGGAGTCCTCTCCGAGCAGTACTTC
many TRBJ1-2 TRBV27 TRBD1 CASSLRGTGLYGYTF TGTGCCAGCAGTTTAAGGGGGACAGGGCTTTATGGCTACACCTTC
. TRBJ2-6 TRBV29-1 TRBD1 CSVGGQGTAGANVLTF TGCAGCGTTGGCGGACAGGGGACAGCTGGGGCCAACGTCCTGACTTTC
. TRBJ2-3 TRBV3-1 . CASKRAGEDTQYF TGTGCCAGCAAGAGGGCCGGTGAAGATACGCAGTATTTT
. TRBJ1-6 TRBV7-2 . CASSLTALSGNNSPLHF TGTGCCAGCAGCTTAACAGCTTTGTCAGGGAATAATTCACCCCTCCACTTT
few TRBJ2-3 TRBV3-1 . CASSPSVSTDTQYF TGTGCCAGCAGTCCTAGCGTAAGCACAGATACGCAGTATTTT
. TRBJ2-3 TRBV12-3/TRBV12-4 . CASTPRGPSTDTQYF TGTGCCAGCACCCCGCGGGGACCAAGCACAGATACGCAGTATTTT
few TRBJ1-5 TRBV6-5 . CASSRDGSNQPQHF TGTGCCAGCAGTCGGGACGGCTCTAATCAGCCCCAGCATTTT
many TRBJ2-1 TRBV29-1 . CSGAMGNEQFF TGCAGCGGGGCGATGGGGAATGAGCAGTTCTTC
. TRBJ2-1 TRBV7-6 TRBD2 CASSSRTSGRSYNEQFF TGTGCCAGCAGCAGCCGGACTAGCGGGAGATCCTACAATGAGCAGTTCTTC
. TRBJ2-1 TRBV18 TRBD1 CASSPGQDTYNEQFF TGTGCCAGCTCACCCGGACAGGACACCTACAATGAGCAGTTCTTC
many TRBJ1-2 TRBV25-1 TRBD1 CASSVRTGAGYTF TGTGCCAGCAGTGTACGGACAGGGGCTGGCTACACCTTC
few TRBJ2-1 TRBV7-2 . CASSLEGIYLGNEQFF TGTGCCAGCAGCTTAGAGGGGATCTACCTCGGCAATGAGCAGTTCTTC
many TRBJ2-1 TRBV10-3 TRBD2 CAISESGLDNEQFF TGTGCCATCAGTGAGTCGGGACTAGACAATGAGCAGTTCTTC
few TRBJ2-7 TRBV18 TRBD1 CATPKTGMYVSYEQYF TGTGCCACCCCAAAGACAGGGATGTATGTCTCCTACGAGCAGTACTTC
. TRBJ2-7 TRBV4-2 . CASSQVLQGEQYF TGTGCCAGCAGCCAAGTTCTCCAGGGCGAGCAGTACTTC
many TRBJ1-5 TRBV28 . CASSPPFQPQHF TGTGCCAGCAGCCCCCCGTTTCAGCCCCAGCATTTT
few TRBJ2-3 TRBV28 TRBD2 CASSPRAGTRDSTDTQYF TGTGCCAGCAGTCCTCGCGCCGGGACTAGAGATAGCACAGATACGCAGTATTTT
many TRBJ2-7 TRBV5-1 . CASSLVTGSIVEQYF TGCGCCAGCAGCTTGGTTACAGGGTCGATTGTCGAGCAGTACTTC
. TRBJ2-7 TRBV20-1 TRBD2 CSASGGGTHAHYEQHF TGCAGTGCTAGTGGGGGGGGGACCCACGCCCACTACGAGCAGCACTTC
. TRBJ1-3 TRBV6-2/TRBV6-3 . CASSSSRVGNTIYF TGTGCCAGCAGTTCCTCCCGAGTTGGAAACACCATATATTTT
many TRBJ2-1 TRBV2 TRBD1 CASSGQGAINEQFF TGTGCCAGCAGCGGGCAGGGGGCCATCAATGAGCAGTTCTTC
few TRBJ2-2 TRBV5-1 . CASRSDNTGELFF TGCGCCAGCAGGTCCGATAACACCGGGGAGCTGTTTTTT